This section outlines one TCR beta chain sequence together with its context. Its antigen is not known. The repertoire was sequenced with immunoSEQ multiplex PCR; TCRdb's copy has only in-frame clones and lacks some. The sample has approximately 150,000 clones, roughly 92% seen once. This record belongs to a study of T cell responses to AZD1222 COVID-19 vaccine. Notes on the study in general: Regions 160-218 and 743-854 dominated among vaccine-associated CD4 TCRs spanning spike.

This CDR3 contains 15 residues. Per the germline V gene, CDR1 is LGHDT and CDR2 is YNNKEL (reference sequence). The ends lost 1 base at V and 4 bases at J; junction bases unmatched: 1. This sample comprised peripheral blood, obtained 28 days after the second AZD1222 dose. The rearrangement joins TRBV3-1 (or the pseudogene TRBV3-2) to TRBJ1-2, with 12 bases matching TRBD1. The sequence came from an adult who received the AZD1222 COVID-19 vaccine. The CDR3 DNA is TGTGCCAGCAGCCAAGGGGGACAGGGGGCCTATGGCTACACCTTC. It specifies CASSQGGQGAYGYTF.